This T cell receptor beta chain was profiled in a study of naive and memory T cell subsets. Study-wide findings and caveats: Especially in CD8 cells, naive repertoires contained a few larger clonotypes, possibly CD45RA-re-expressing memory cells.

Germline assignment: CDR1 KGHDR and CDR2 SFDVKD. V lost 1 base, J lost 6 bases, and 8 bases stayed unmatched. This CDR3 comprises 16 residues. An equimolar mix of two oligonucleotides served as the beta constant-region primer for TRBC1 and TRBC2. The ligated cDNA underwent four PCR rounds using SP2 and nested alpha and beta constant-region primers. TCRdb fed the UMI-ligation and nested PCR reads into MiXCR, producing one record per CDR3 protein. The repertoire holds 98,000 or so distinct CDR3 sequences, with approximately 14% as singletons. This clonotype was picked up a small number of times. Its antigen is not known.

The chain couples TRBV24-1 to TRBJ2-1; TRBD1 agrees at 7 bases. This clonotype originated in a human donor in good health. The source material was naive CD8+ T cells from blood. The CDR3 region has the DNA TGTGCCACCAGTGATTTCCGACAGGGTGACGGCAATGAGCAGTTCTTC. It is translated as CATSDFRQGDGNEQFF.